This TCR beta chain was recorded in a study of T cell responses to AZD1222 COVID-19 vaccine. Assay used: immunoSEQ multiplex PCR; TCRdb lists only in-frame clones, some missing. The data hold 120,000 or so clones, with roughly 85% observed a single time. The study, taken as a whole, reports: Clonal diversity was possibly underestimated; the donors were predominantly white British and more often female. Nearly half of unique spike-specific TCRs reportedly avoided B.1.351 and B.1.1.7 mutated regions.

V lost 1 base, J lost 6 bases, and 10 bases lay in between. CDR3 length equals 14 residues. Germline CDR1 is SGHRS and CDR2 is YFSETQ. Regarding this clone: The antigen is unknown.

This TCR was recovered from an adult in good health. The V call is TRBV5-1, the J call TRBJ2-2; D is undetermined. The sequencing used peripheral blood, collected on day 0 of MenACWY control vaccination. CDR3 DNA sequence: TGCGCCAGCAGCTTGTTATGGTTCGCCGGGGAGCTGTTTTTT. Its translation is CASSLLWFAGELFF.